This T cell receptor beta chain was documented in a study of CD8 T cells in ankylosing spondylitis. Study-wide results and caveats: Apparently characteristic of ankylosing spondylitis blood was a TCR beta motif (under ten highly homologous variants). Reportedly, disease-linked clones are significantly enriched in ankylosing spondylitis patients' matched synovial fluid. Disease-linked clones had a CD8+ phenotype and relatively low frequency in peripheral blood. Past research had described some motif variants in reactive arthritis synovial fluid and blood.

Concerning this clonotype: Antigen: not known.

CDR1 and CDR2 (germline): SGHAT, FQDESV (reference sequence). The CDR3 has 19 residues. With 3 bases clipped from V and 4 bases from J, the junction kept 16 bases outside the gene matches. Quantitative 5'-RACE with molecular barcodes was used to make the TCR beta libraries. TCRdb recomputed calls from the 5' RACE reads with MiXCR, one row per CDR3 protein. The sample consists of about 700,000 distinct CDR3 sequences, around 20% of them appearing once. The TCR originated in a male donor with ankylosing spondylitis. Source material: blood, either unsorted or a sorted T cell fraction (not recorded which). This rearrangement joins TRBV11-1 to TRBJ2-3; 10 bases match TRBD2. In DNA form, the CDR3 reads TGTGCCAGCAGCTTTAGATGGCCGTCTAGCGGGAGAGAGGCAGATACGCAGTATTTT. This codes for CASSFRWPSSGREADTQYF.